These T cell receptor beta chains were read from a single sample in a study of naive and memory T cell subsets. Each CDR3 protein gets one entry after TCRdb re-called the UMI-ligation and nested PCR reads with MiXCR. The data hold roughly 92,000 distinct CDR3 sequences, with approximately 10% observed a single time. The specimen sequenced was naive CD4+ T cells from blood. These receptors came from a human donor in good health. The CDR3 runs from the conserved cysteine through the conserved F or W. A D gene is named only where the DNA matches it firmly. Not every row has a clone size; where given, it reads once, few, many or a size class.

clone_size,j_call,v_call,d_call,cdr3_nt,cdr3_aa
few,TRBJ1-2,TRBV12-3/TRBV12-4,NA,TGTGCCAGCAGTTCGGACAGCTATGGCTACACCTTC,CASSSDSYGYTF
NA,TRBJ1-1,TRBV12-3/TRBV12-4,NA,TGTGCCAGCAGTGGGATCGGGAGGGGGGGGTTGACCACTGAAGCTTTCTTT,CASSGIGRGGLTTEAFF
NA,TRBJ2-3,TRBV5-1,TRBD1,TGCGCCAGCAGCTTAATGACAGGGCCCACAGATACGCAGTATTTT,CASSLMTGPTDTQYF
NA,TRBJ1-2,TRBV18,NA,TGTGCCAGCTCACAAGGAGCAGGCGGCTACACCTTC,CASSQGAGGYTF
NA,TRBJ2-7,TRBV20-1,NA,TGCAGTGCTAGGGTCCCAGGGGCTGTCGAGCAGTACTTC,CSARVPGAVEQYF
few,TRBJ2-6,TRBV7-2,NA,TGTGCCAGCAGCCGCACAGGGATCTCTGGGGCCAACGTCCTGACTTTC,CASSRTGISGANVLTF
NA,TRBJ1-1,TRBV18,NA,TGTGCCAGCTCACCGGACACTGAAGCTTTCTTT,CASSPDTEAFF
many,TRBJ1-6,TRBV15,NA,TGTGCCACCAGCAGGCTGGGGGCAGGGAATTCACCCCTCCACTTT,CATSRLGAGNSPLHF
many,TRBJ1-4,TRBV29-1,NA,TGCAGCGTGGGGGACTGGACAGACGATAATGAAAAACTGTTTTTT,CSVGDWTDDNEKLFF
NA,TRBJ1-3,TRBV18,TRBD1,TGTGCCAGCTCGTTTACAGGGGATCCAGGAAACACCATATATTTT,CASSFTGDPGNTIYF
NA,TRBJ1-4,TRBV7-9,NA,TGTGCCAGCAAAGAAAGTTCCACTAATGAAAAACTGTTTTTT,CASKESSTNEKLFF
few,TRBJ2-7,TRBV6-1,NA,TGTGCCAGCAGTGAACCCTTAGAGGGAGAGTACTTC,CASSEPLEGEYF
few,TRBJ1-1,TRBV11-1,NA,TGTGCCAGCACCTTAGGGAGAGAAGCTTTCTTT,CASTLGREAFF
NA,TRBJ2-1,TRBV4-2,TRBD2,TGTGCCAGCAGCCAAGCCCCAGCTAGCGGGGCTTACAATGAGCAGTTCTTC,CASSQAPASGAYNEQFF
NA,TRBJ2-7,TRBV12-3/TRBV12-4,TRBD1,TGTGCCAGCGGAAGACAGGGGGGACCCTACGAGCAGTACTTC,CASGRQGGPYEQYF
few,TRBJ1-3,TRBV3-1,NA,TGTGCCAGCAGCCAAAGGACATCCGGAAACACCATATATTTT,CASSQRTSGNTIYF
NA,TRBJ1-5,TRBV7-9,NA,TGTGCCAGCAGCTATCGGGGTAGCAATCAGCCCCAGCATTTT,CASSYRGSNQPQHF
many,TRBJ1-2,TRBV6-1,NA,TGTGCCAGCAGTGCAAGCCTAGCTGGCTACACCTTC,CASSASLAGYTF
few,TRBJ1-2,TRBV9,TRBD1,TGTGCCAGCAGCCCTTACGGACAGGGTAGAGGCTACACCTTC,CASSPYGQGRGYTF
NA,TRBJ1-6,TRBV5-1,TRBD1,TGCGCCAGCAGCTCCAGGACAGGCGGGGTTTCACCCCTCCACTTT,CASSSRTGGVSPLHF
few,TRBJ2-1,TRBV6-2/TRBV6-3,NA,TGTGCCAGCAGCCAACGTAGGACCTCCTACAATGAGCAGTTCTTC,CASSQRRTSYNEQFF
few,TRBJ2-7,TRBV6-2/TRBV6-3,NA,TGTGCCAGCAGTGGGAACCGGGACAAGTACTACGAGCAGTACTTC,CASSGNRDKYYEQYF
NA,TRBJ1-5,TRBV6-1,NA,TGTGCCAGCAGTGAAGTTGTAGTATATAGCAATCAGCCCCAGCATTTT,CASSEVVVYSNQPQHF
few,TRBJ2-7,TRBV2,TRBD1,TGTGCCAGCAGAGGCACCGGGACAGGGAGCGCGCCCAGGCACTTC,CASRGTGTGSAPRHF
NA,TRBJ2-7,TRBV14,NA,TGTGCCAGCAGCCAAGCCCGGGGACCCTACGAGCAGTACTTC,CASSQARGPYEQYF
many,TRBJ1-3,TRBV20-1,TRBD1,TGCAGTGCTAGAGTTCCGACAGGGAGTATTCTAGGAAACACCATATATTTT,CSARVPTGSILGNTIYF
few,TRBJ2-2,TRBV7-9,NA,TGTGCCAGCAGCTTAGATCGGATATCCACCGGGGAGCTGTTTTTT,CASSLDRISTGELFF
few,TRBJ2-7,TRBV19,NA,TGTGCCAGTAGTCCCCTCGCGGGGTCCGCGAGGGAGTACTTC,CASSPLAGSAREYF
many,TRBJ2-1,TRBV29-1,NA,TGCAGCGTTGCTAGGAGCTCCTACAATGAGCAGTTCTTC,CSVARSSYNEQFF
few,TRBJ2-2,TRBV30,NA,TGTGCCTGGATGCCCCACCGGCCGGCGGACACCGGGGAGCTGTTTTTT,CAWMPHRPADTGELFF
many,TRBJ2-7,TRBV6-5,NA,TGTGCCAGCCGAACCGGGGGCGCCTACGAGCAGTACTTC,CASRTGGAYEQYF
NA,TRBJ2-3,TRBV12-3/TRBV12-4,TRBD2,TGTGCCACTCGGGCTAGCGGGAGTCAGCCAGATACGCAGTATTTT,CATRASGSQPDTQYF
many,TRBJ2-1,TRBV11-2,NA,TGTGCCAGCAGCTCAACTACAGGGACTCGGGAGCAGTTCTTC,CASSSTTGTREQFF
NA,TRBJ2-3,TRBV7-6,NA,TGTGCCAGCAGCTTCAGACTAGGGTCGTTGGATACGCAGTATTTT,CASSFRLGSLDTQYF
NA,TRBJ1-1,TRBV6-1,NA,TGTGCCAGCAGTTCGAGGAAAATCCCCGGGACCGATGTAAGCACTGAAGCTTTCTTT,CASSSRKIPGTDVSTEAFF
NA,TRBJ2-7,TRBV3-1,NA,TGTGCCAGCAGCCAGCGCAGGACAAACAACTACGAGCAGTACTTC,CASSQRRTNNYEQYF
few,TRBJ1-6,TRBV4-3,NA,TGCGCCAGCAGCCAAGGTGCCGGACTTAGAGATTATAATTCACCCCTCCACTTT,CASSQGAGLRDYNSPLHF
few,TRBJ2-2,TRBV24-1,TRBD2,TGTGCCACCAACAGCGGGGTTAACACCGGGGAGCTGTTTTTT,CATNSGVNTGELFF
once,TRBJ1-2,TRBV28,NA,TGTGCCAGCAGCGGGGTGGGCAGCCGAAAGGGGTATGGCTACACCTTC,CASSGVGSRKGYGYTF
few,TRBJ2-3,TRBV7-2,NA,TGTGCCAGCAGCATCGGACCCACAGATACGCAGTATTTT,CASSIGPTDTQYF
few,TRBJ1-1,TRBV27,TRBD1,TGTGCCAGCGGATACCCGGTAGGGGACAGCTTTCGGCAGAACACTGAAGCTTTCTTT,CASGYPVGDSFRQNTEAFF
NA,TRBJ2-3,TRBV9,TRBD2,TGTGCCAGCAGCGTAGGGGGACCGACTAGCGCCGCAGATACGCAGTATTTT,CASSVGGPTSAADTQYF
few,TRBJ1-5,TRBV7-2,NA,TGTGCCAGCAGCGACTTACAAGGGAATCAGCCCCAGCATTTT,CASSDLQGNQPQHF
few,TRBJ2-5,TRBV12-3/TRBV12-4,TRBD2,TGTGCCAGCAGTTTGGTAGCGGGGGCCAGTGGAGAGACCCAGTACTTC,CASSLVAGASGETQYF
many,TRBJ2-7,TRBV5-5,NA,TGTGCCAGCACCTCCCTCGCTAATCGGGCGTACGAGCAGTACTTC,CASTSLANRAYEQYF
many,TRBJ1-1,TRBV28,NA,TGTGCCAGCATCGCACCGACTCTCATTGCCACTGAAGCTTTCTTT,CASIAPTLIATEAFF
NA,TRBJ2-7,TRBV10-3,TRBD2,TGTGCCACCCTGGCGGGGCGGGAGAGGAGTGAGCAGTACTTC,CATLAGRERSEQYF
few,TRBJ1-5,TRBV30,NA,TGTGCCTGGAGTCCGGGGGGCCGGCAGCCCCAGCATTTT,CAWSPGGRQPQHF
many,TRBJ1-2,TRBV20-1,TRBD1,TGCAGTGCTGGAGAGTCGGACAGGGGACTTAATGGCTACACCTTC,CSAGESDRGLNGYTF
few,TRBJ2-1,TRBV6-2/TRBV6-3,NA,TGTGCCAGCAGGAGGGGACGGAATGAGCAGTTCTTC,CASRRGRNEQFF
few,TRBJ2-1,TRBV7-2,TRBD2,TGTGCCAGCAGCCCCGGGACTAGCGGGATAAATGAGCAGTTCTTC,CASSPGTSGINEQFF
NA,TRBJ1-3,TRBV7-2,NA,TGTGCCAGCAGCATCTACAGGGTGGCAGGAAACACCATATATTTT,CASSIYRVAGNTIYF
few,TRBJ1-4,TRBV29-1,NA,TGCAGCGTTGGAGAGCGGGGGCTGAATGAAAAACTGTTTTTT,CSVGERGLNEKLFF
few,TRBJ1-3,TRBV18,NA,TGTGCCAGCTCACCTTCTGCAGGCAACTCTGGAAACACCATATATTTT,CASSPSAGNSGNTIYF
NA,TRBJ1-6,TRBV6-2/TRBV6-3,NA,TGTGCCAGCCTAAAGGTGGTCAATTCACCCCTCCACTTT,CASLKVVNSPLHF